This T cell receptor (beta chain) is from a study of glioma-infiltrating T cells. Between the trimmed V and J ends, which lost 4 bases and 3 bases, there was a span of 13 bases. The CDR3 loop spans 14 amino acids. Amplification of TCR alpha and beta CDR3 regions from RNA used iRepertoire nested multiplex PCR. In TCRdb, the multiplex PCR reads were re-called with MiXCR into one record per CDR3 protein. This table has about 380,000 distinct CDR3 sequences, around 45% appearing once. The sequencing input was glioma tissue, nonneoplastic brain tissue, or PBMCs (not recorded which). The receptor comes from a human donor with low-grade glioma or glioblastoma, undergoing nonglioma brain surgery, or in good health (not recorded which). This sequence joins TRBV12-3 or TRBV12-4 and TRBJ2-7, with TRBD2 as a possible D gene (6 bases). The DNA for the CDR3 is TGTGCCAGCAGTTCGTGGACTACTGTCTACGAGCAGTACTTC. Translating it yields CASSSWTTVYEQYF.